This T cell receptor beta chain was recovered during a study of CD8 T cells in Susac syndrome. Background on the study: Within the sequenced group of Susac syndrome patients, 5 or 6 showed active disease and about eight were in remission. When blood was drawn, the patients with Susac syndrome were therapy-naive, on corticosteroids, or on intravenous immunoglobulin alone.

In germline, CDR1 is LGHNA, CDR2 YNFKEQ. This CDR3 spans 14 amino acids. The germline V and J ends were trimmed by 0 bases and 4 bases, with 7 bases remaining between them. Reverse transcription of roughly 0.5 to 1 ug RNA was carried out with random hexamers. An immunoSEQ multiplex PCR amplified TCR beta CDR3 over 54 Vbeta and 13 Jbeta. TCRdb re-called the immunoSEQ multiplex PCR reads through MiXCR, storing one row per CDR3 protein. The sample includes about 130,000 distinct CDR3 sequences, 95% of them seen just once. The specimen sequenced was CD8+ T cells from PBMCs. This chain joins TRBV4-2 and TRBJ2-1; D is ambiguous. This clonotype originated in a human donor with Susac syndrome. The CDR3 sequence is CASSQEMGYNEQFF. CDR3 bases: TGTGCCAGCAGCCAAGAGATGGGATACAATGAGCAGTTCTTC.